Below, 14 T cell receptor beta chains from the same sample are listed, as sequenced in a study of cytomegalovirus exposure and HLA in healthy donors. A multiplex PCR was run with 60 Vbeta primers and 13 Jbeta primers. TCRdb's table, derived via immunoSEQ multiplex PCR, lists solely in-frame clones and lacks some. The sample has some 150,000 clones, 65% to 90% seen once. Sequencing used PBMCs. These receptors originate from a man aged 45-60 years in good health and CMV-seropositive.

As concerns this clone: The junction and the germline gene differ at one end; a read error may be behind it. The rearrangement links TRBV5-4 to TRBJ1-3; the D gene is possibly TRBD1 (6 bases). The CDR3 has 17 residues. Germline V CDR1 and CDR2: SGHNT, YYREEE (reference sequence). CDR3 DNA: TGCGCCAGCAGCCAAGATCTTGGGACAAACTCTGGAAACACCATATATTTT. Translation: CASSQDLGTNSGNTIYF.

This chain uses TRBV7-8 with TRBJ2-5, with 9 positions matching TRBD2. Germline CDR1 and CDR2: SGHVS and FQNEAQ. This CDR3 is built from 15 residues. The V segment lost 5 bases and the J segment 1 base; nucleotides outside the gene matches: 5. CDR3: CASSATSGFQETQYF. CDR3 coding DNA: TGTGCCAGCAGCGCGACTAGCGGTTTCCAAGAGACCCAGTACTTC.

The rearrangement links TRBV5-1 to TRBJ2-3; D may be TRBD2 (6 bases). The CDR3 is made up of 15 amino acids. Germline V gene sequence: CDR1 SGHRS, CDR2 YFSETQ. Trimming stripped 0 bases from V and 2 bases from J, with 10 bases between. The CDR3 nucleotides are TGCGCCAGCAGCTTGGCGGGACTCAACACAGATACGCAGTATTTT. It encodes CASSLAGLNTDTQYF.

The CDR3 DNA reads as TGCGCCAGCAGCTCGGACATGCGCTACGAGCAGTACTTC. It yields the protein CASSSDMRYEQYF. The V gene is TRBV5-1, the J gene TRBJ2-7, with a weak D call TRBD1 (5 bases). The CDR3 totals 13 residues. Germline-derived CDR1 and CDR2 are SGHRS and YFSETQ. The germline V and J ends were trimmed by 3 bases and 3 bases, with 10 bases remaining between them.

The chain employs TRBV5-4 and TRBJ2-3, with TRBD2 as a possible D gene (5 bases). There are 11 residues in the CDR3. CDR1 and CDR2 (germline): SGHNT, YYREEE (reference sequence). Trimming took off 4 bases at V and 6 bases at J, with 6 bases between the two ends. This CDR3 reads CASSTGDTQYF. The CDR3 bases are TGTGCCAGCAGCACGGGGGATACGCAGTATTTT.

The sample holds a few counts of this clone. This sequence joins TRBV27 and TRBJ2-2, with D tentatively TRBD1 (5 bases). V lost 3 bases, J lost 4 bases, and 12 bases lay in between. Per germline, CDR1 MNHEY and CDR2 SMNVEV (reference sequence). The CDR3 runs to 15 residues. Here the CDR3 reads CASSFWGRGTGELFF. The CDR3 nucleotides read TGTGCCAGCAGTTTTTGGGGAAGGGGCACCGGGGAGCTGTTTTTT.

The chain links TRBV18 to TRBJ1-5, with a possible D match to TRBD1 (5 bases). CDR1 KGHSH and CDR2 LQKENI come from the germline V gene. The CDR3 contains 17 residues. Trimming shortened V by 3 bases and J by 1 base, and 16 bases separated the two germline ends. CDR3: CASSPTPGRQSNQPQHF. In DNA form, the CDR3 reads TGTGCCAGCTCACCGACACCAGGACGACAGAGCAATCAGCCCCAGCATTTT. Supplemented by reference TRBV18 and TRBJ1-5, the full variable domain reads NAGVMQNPRHLVRRRGQEARLRCSPMKGHSHVYWYRQLPEEGLKFMVYLQKENIIDESGMPKERFSAEFPKEGPSILRIQQVVRGDSAAYFCASSPTPGRQSNQPQHFGDGTRLSIL.

The chain employs TRBV7-9 and TRBJ2-2; 10 bases match TRBD2. J lost 5 bases, V lost 5 bases, and 17 bases had no gene match. Germline assignment: CDR1 SEHNR and CDR2 FQNEAQ (reference sequence). The CDR3 contains 19 residues. The CDR3, as DNA: TGTGCCAGCAGCCCCTCTAGGGCTAGCGGGGGACGTAAGACCGGGGAGCTGTTTTTT. It specifies CASSPSRASGGRKTGELFF.

V usage is TRBV29-1 and J usage is TRBJ2-2, with 7 bases fitting TRBD2. V dropped 7 bases and J dropped 6; count of bases not matched to a gene: 5. Germline values: CDR1 SQVTM, CDR2 ANQGSEA. The CDR3 has 12 residues. CDR3 protein: CSAQAGPGELFF. CDR3 nucleotides: TGCAGCGCCCAAGCGGGACCCGGGGAGCTGTTTTTT.

This sequence joins TRBV7-3 and TRBJ1-1; 10 bases match TRBD1. V lost 5 bases, J lost 1 base, and 4 bases stayed unmatched. Germline CDR1 is SGHTA and CDR2 is FQGTGA. This CDR3 spans 15 amino acids. The CDR3 DNA reads as TGTGCCAGCAGCCGGACAGGGGGAGCGAACACTGAAGCTTTCTTT. It yields the protein CASSRTGGANTEAFF.

V and J are TRBV7-2 and TRBJ1-1; perhaps TRBD1 as D (5 bases). The CDR3 runs to 16 residues. Trimming stripped 1 base from V and 4 bases from J, with 16 bases between. The germline V gene has CDR1 SGHTA and CDR2 FQGNSA. The CDR3 protein is CASSLGGGRGGTEAFF. The CDR3 DNA is TGTGCCAGCAGCTTAGGGGGGGGGAGGGGCGGCACTGAAGCTTTCTTT. The whole variable domain, remainder taken from reference TRBV7-2 and TRBJ1-1, is GAGVSQSPSNKVTEKGKDVELRCDPISGHTALYWYRQSLGQGLEFLIYFQGNSAPDKSGLPSDRFSAERTGGSVSTLTIQRTQQEDSAVYLCASSLGGGRGGTEAFFGQGTRLTVV.

This clone was found a few times. J is TRBJ2-7 and V is TRBV28, with D possibly TRBD2 on 6 matching bases. Trimming shortened V by 3 bases and J by 3 bases, and 12 bases separated the two germline ends. The germline V gene encodes CDR1 MDHEN and CDR2 SYDVKM. CDR3 length: 14 amino acids. For the CDR3, the DNA is TGTGCCAGCAGTTTTCATGGAGGGGTCTACGAGCAGTACTTC. It codes for CASSFHGGVYEQYF.

The chain recombines TRBV19 with TRBJ2-1; 8 positions agree with TRBD1. Unmatched junction bases numbered 6, after V lost 5 bases and J lost 3 bases. This CDR3 comprises 15 residues. The germline gives CDR1 LNHDA, CDR2 SQIVND (reference sequence). This chain's CDR3 is CASSDYRGYYNEQFF. CDR3 nucleotides: TGTGCCAGTAGTGATTACAGGGGGTACTACAATGAGCAGTTCTTC.

This clone has only one observation. The V call is TRBV2, the J call TRBJ1-5; a weak D match, TRBD1 (5 bases). Per the germline V gene, CDR1 is SNHLY and CDR2 is FYNNEI. The CDR3 covers 15 residues. The V end lost 6 bases, the J end lost 4 bases, and 16 bases lay between the germline ends. The CDR3 is CASSPGRQGNQPQHF. Here the CDR3 DNA reads TGTGCCAGCAGCCCCGGACGGCAGGGAAATCAGCCCCAGCATTTT.